The clone carrying this T cell receptor delta chain has only a few counts. Its matching antigen is unknown. The TCRdb record carries a much larger clone's protein, which differs from this DNA's translation at residue 10; a read error is the likely cause, and the protein listed here is the DNA translation. These data are taken from a study of γδ T cells in repeated Plasmodium falciparum infection. On the study more broadly: The natural-infection arm compared Malian children under seasonal malaria with matched Australian children. Each infection was followed by sampling at 21 days, plus baseline and some pre-infection draws. Regarding the study as a whole: Over time and infection, Vgamma9/Vdelta2+ repertoires remained highly stable and polyclonal. Compared with Australian children, Malian Vdelta2-negative repertoires seemed more clonal, less diverse, less shared.

The CDR3 contains 17 residues. CDR1 and CDR2 from the germline V gene are GEAIGNYY and EKD. TCRdb re-called clones from the multiplex PCR reads using CATT. This sample carries some 100,000 delta-chain clones, roughly 1.4% of them seen once, and the ten largest clones take roughly 8.1%. Bulk repertoires came from Vgamma9/Vdelta2+ or Vdelta2-negative gammadelta T cells flow-sorted from PBMC. This sequence was found in a pool of human donors (malaria-infected and uninfected, not separated). What was sequenced was gamma-delta T cells from blood. This chain joins TRDV2 and TRDJ3; D is uncertain. The J gene, absent from TCRdb, was called here by matching the DNA to germline. CDR3: CACVRDSSSRDTRQMFF. In DNA, the CDR3 is TGTGCCTGTGTGAGAGATAGCAGCTCCCGGGACACCCGACAGATGTTTTTC.